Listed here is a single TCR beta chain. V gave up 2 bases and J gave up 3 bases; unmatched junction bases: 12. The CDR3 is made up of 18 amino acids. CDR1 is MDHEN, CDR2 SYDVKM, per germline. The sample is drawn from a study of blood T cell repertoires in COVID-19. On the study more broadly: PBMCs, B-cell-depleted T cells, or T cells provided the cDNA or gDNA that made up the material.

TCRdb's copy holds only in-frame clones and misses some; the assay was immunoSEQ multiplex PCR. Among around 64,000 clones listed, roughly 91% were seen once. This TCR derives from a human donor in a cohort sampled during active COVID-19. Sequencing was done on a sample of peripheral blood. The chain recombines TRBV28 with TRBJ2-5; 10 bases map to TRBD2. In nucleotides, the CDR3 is TGTGCCAGCAGTTTAAGTTCTAGCGGGAGTTGGAGAGAAGAGACCCAGTACTTC. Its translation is CASSLSSSGSWREETQYF.